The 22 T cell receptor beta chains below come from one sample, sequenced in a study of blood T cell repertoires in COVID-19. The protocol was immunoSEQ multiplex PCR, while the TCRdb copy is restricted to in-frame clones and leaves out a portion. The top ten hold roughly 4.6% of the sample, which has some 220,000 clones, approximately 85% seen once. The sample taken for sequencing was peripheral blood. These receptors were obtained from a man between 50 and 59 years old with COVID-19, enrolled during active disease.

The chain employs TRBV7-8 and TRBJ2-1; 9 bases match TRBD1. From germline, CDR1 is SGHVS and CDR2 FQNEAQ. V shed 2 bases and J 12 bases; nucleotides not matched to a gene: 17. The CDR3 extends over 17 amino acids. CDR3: CASSLNLEDRGPIGQFF. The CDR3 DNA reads TGTGCCAGCAGCTTAAATCTCGAGGACAGGGGACCTATCGGGCAGTTCTTC. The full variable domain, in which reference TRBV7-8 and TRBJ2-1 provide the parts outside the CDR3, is GAGVSQSPRYKVAKRGQDVALRCDPISGHVSLFWYQQALGQGPEFLTYFQNEAQLDKSGLPSDRFFAERPEGSVSTLKIQRTQQEDSAVYLCASSLNLEDRGPIGQFFGPGTRLTVL.

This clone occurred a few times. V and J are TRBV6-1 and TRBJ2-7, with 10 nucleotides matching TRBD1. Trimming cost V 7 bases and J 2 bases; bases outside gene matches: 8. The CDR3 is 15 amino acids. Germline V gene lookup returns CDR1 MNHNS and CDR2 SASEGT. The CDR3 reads CASTKGGQGTYEQYF. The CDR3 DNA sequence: TGTGCCAGCACCAAAGGGGGACAGGGGACCTACGAGCAGTACTTC.

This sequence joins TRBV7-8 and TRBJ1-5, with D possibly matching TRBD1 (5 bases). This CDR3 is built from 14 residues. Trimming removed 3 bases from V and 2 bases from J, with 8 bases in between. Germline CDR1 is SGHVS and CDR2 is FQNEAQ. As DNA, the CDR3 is TGTGCCAGCAGCTTTGGGGCCCGCAATCAGCCCCAGCATTTT. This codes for CASSFGARNQPQHF.

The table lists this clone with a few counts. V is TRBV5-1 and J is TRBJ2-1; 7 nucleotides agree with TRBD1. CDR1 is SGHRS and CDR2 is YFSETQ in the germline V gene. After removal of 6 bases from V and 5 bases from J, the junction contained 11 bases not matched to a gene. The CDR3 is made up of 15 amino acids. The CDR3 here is CASTHVGGSNNEQFF. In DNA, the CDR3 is TGCGCCAGCACCCATGTAGGGGGCTCGAACAATGAGCAGTTCTTC. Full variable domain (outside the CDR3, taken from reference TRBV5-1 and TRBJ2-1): KAGVTQTPRYLIKTRGQQVTLSCSPISGHRSVSWYQQTPGQGLQFLFEYFSETQRNKGNFPGRFSGRQFSNSRSEMNVSTLELGDSALYLCASTHVGGSNNEQFFGPGTRLTVL.

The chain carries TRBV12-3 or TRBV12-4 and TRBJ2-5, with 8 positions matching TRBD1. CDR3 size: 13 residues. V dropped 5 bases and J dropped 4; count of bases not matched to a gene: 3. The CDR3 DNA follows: TGTGCCAGCAGTAAAGGACAGGGAGAGACCCAGTACTTC. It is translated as CASSKGQGETQYF.

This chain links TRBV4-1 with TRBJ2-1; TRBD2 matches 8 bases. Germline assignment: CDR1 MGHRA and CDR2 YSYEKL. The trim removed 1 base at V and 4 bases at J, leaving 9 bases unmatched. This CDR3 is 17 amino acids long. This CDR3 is CASSQVGGGPPYNEQFF. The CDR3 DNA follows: TGCGCCAGCAGCCAAGTTGGCGGGGGGCCTCCATACAATGAGCAGTTCTTC.

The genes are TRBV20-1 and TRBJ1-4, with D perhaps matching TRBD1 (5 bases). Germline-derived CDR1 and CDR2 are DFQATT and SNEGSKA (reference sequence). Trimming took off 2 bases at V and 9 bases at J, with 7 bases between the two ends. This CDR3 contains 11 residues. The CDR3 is CSARQGQKLFF. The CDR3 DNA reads TGCAGTGCTAGACAGGGTCAAAAACTGTTTTTT.

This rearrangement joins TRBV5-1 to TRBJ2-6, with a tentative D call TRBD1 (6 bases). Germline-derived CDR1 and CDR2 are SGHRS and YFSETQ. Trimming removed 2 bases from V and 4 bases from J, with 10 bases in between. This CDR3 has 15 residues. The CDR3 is CASSLQGSGANVLTF. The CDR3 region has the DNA TGCGCCAGCAGCTTACAGGGTTCCGGGGCCAACGTCCTGACTTTC.

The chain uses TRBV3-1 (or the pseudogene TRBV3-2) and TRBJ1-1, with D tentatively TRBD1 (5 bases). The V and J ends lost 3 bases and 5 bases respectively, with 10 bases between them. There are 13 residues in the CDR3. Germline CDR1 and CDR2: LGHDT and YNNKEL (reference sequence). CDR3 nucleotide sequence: TGTGCCAGCAGCCAGGGGCGTCGGACTGAAGCTTTCTTT. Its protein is CASSQGRRTEAFF.

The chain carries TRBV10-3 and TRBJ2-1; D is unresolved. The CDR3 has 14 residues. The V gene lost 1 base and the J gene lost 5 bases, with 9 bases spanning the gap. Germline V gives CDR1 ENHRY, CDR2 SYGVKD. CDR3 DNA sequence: TGTGCCATCAGTGAGTTACAGAACAACAATGAGCAGTTCTTC. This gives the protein CAISELQNNNEQFF.

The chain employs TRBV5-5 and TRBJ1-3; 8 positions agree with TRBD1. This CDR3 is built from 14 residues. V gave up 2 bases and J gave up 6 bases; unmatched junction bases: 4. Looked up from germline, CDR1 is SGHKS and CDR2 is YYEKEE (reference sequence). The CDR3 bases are TGTGCCAGCAGCTTTGGACAGGGTCCAAACACCATATATTTT. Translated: CASSFGQGPNTIYF.

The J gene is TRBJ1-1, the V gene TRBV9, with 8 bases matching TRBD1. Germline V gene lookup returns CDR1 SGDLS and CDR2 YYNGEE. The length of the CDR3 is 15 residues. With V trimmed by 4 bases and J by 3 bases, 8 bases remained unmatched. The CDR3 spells CASSPQGAGDTEAFF. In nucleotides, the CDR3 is TGTGCCAGCAGCCCGCAGGGGGCTGGGGACACTGAAGCTTTCTTT.

The CDR3 coding sequence is TGCGCCAGCAGCTTGGTGGCAGGGTTATCCTATGGCTACACCTTC. This encodes CASSLVAGLSYGYTF. The J gene is TRBJ1-2, the V gene TRBV5-1, with D perhaps TRBD1 (5 bases). The CDR3 is 15 residues long. Germline CDR1 is SGHRS and CDR2 is YFSETQ. The ends were cut back, 0 bases at V and 4 bases at J, with 13 bases in the middle.

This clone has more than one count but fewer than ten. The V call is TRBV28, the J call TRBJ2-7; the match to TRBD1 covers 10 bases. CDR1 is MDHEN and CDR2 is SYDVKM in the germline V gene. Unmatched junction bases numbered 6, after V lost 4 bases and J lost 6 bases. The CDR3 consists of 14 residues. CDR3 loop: CASSSGQGTLEQYF. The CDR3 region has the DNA TGTGCCAGCAGTTCGGGACAGGGGACCCTCGAGCAGTACTTC.

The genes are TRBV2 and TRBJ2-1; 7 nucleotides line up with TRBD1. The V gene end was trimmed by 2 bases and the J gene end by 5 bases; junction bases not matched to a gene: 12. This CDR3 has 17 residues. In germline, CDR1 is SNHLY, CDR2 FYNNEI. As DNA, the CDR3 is TGTGCCAGCAGTGAACCCGAGGGGACAGATATTGACAATGAGCAGTTCTTC. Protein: CASSEPEGTDIDNEQFF.

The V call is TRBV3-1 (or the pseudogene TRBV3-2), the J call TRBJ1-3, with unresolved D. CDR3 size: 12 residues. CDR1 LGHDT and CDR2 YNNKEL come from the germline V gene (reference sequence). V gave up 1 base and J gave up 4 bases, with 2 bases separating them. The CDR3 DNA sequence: TGTGCCAGCAGCCAAGTAGGAAACACCATATATTTT. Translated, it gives CASSQVGNTIYF.

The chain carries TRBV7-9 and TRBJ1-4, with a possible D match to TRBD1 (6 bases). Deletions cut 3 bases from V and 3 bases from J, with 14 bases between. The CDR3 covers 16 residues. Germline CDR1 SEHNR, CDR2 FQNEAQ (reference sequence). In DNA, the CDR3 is TGTGCCAGCAGCTTGGACAGACTGTCGGCTAATGAAAAACTGTTTTTT. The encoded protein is CASSLDRLSANEKLFF.

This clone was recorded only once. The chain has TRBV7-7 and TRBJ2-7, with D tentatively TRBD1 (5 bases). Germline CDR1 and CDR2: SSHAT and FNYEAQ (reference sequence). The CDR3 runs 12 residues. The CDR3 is CQSPGPNYEQYF. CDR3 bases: TGTCAGTCTCCAGGGCCAAACTACGAGCAGTACTTC.

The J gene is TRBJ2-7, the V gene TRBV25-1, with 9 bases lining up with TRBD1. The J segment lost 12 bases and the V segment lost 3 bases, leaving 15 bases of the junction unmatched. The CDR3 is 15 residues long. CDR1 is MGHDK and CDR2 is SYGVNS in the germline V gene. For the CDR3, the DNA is TGTGCCAGCAGTGATGGCCGGGACAGGGCCCTCCGTACGTACTTC. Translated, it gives CASSDGRDRALRTYF.

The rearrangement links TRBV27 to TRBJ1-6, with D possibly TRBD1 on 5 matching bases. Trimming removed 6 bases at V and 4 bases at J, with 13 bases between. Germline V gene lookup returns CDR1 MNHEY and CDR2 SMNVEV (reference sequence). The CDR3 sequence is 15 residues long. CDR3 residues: CASSPTGLYNSPLHF. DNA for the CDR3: TGTGCCAGCAGCCCGACGGGACTTTATAATTCACCCCTCCACTTT.

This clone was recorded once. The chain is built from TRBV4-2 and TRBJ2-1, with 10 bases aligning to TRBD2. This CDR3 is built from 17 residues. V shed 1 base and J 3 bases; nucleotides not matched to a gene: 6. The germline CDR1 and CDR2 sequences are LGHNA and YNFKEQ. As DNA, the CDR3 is TGTGCCAGCAGCCAAGCTAAAGCGGGGGGGAACTACAATGAGCAGTTCTTC. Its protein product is CASSQAKAGGNYNEQFF.

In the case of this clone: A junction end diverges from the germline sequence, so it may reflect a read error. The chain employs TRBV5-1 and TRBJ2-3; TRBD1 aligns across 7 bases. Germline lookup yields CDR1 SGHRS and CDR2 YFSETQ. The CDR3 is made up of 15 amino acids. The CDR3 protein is CASSINGLGTETQYF. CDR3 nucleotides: TGCGCCAGCAGCATCAATGGATTGGGGACAGAGACGCAGTATTTT.